The 17 T cell receptor beta chains below come from one sample, sequenced in a study of glioma-infiltrating T cells. Amplification of TCR alpha and beta CDR3 regions from RNA used iRepertoire nested multiplex PCR. In TCRdb, the multiplex PCR reads were re-called with MiXCR into one record per CDR3 protein. This sample has around 140,000 distinct CDR3 sequences, with about two fifths found just once. The sequencing input was glioma tissue, nonneoplastic brain tissue, or PBMCs (not recorded which). These receptors all come from a human donor with low-grade glioma or glioblastoma, undergoing nonglioma brain surgery, or in good health (not recorded which).

With regard to this clonotype: The conserved closing phenylalanine or tryptophan is absent in this CDR3, likely reflecting a read error. This chain connects TRBV20-1 to TRBJ1-1; tentative D call: TRBD1 (6 bases). Trimming stripped 6 bases from V and 3 bases from J, with 11 bases between. The CDR3 has 12 amino acids. The germline CDR1 and CDR2 sequences are DFQATT and SNEGSKA (reference sequence). CDR3 DNA: TGCAGTGCAGGACAGAAAGACACTGAAGCTTTCCTT. Translated: CSAGQKDTEAFL.

This clonotype showed up just a few times. The chain's CDR3 is CASSQSGTGNTEAFF. The DNA for the CDR3 is TGCGCCAGCAGCCAATCCGGGACAGGGAACACTGAAGCTTTCTTT. This sequence joins TRBV4-1 and TRBJ1-1; TRBD1 matches 8 bases. Losses at the gene ends were 2 bases for V and 1 base for J; bases not matched to a gene: 3. This CDR3 is 15 amino acids long. Germline V gene sequence: CDR1 MGHRA, CDR2 YSYEKL.

In regard to this clonotype: A junction boundary mismatches the germline segment, possibly from a read error. The chain links TRBV6-2 or TRBV6-3 to TRBJ2-7; 10 positions match TRBD2. The length of the CDR3 is 16 residues. CDR1 and CDR2 from the germline V gene are MNHEY and SVGEGT. The CDR3 DNA is TGTGCCAGCAGTTACCACCTGAGCGGGAGGGCCTACGAGCAGTGCTTC. It encodes CASSYHLSGRAYEQCF.

The V and J genes are TRBV7-9 and TRBJ2-3; 8 bases are shared with TRBD1. Germline-derived CDR1 and CDR2 are SEHNR and FQNEAQ (reference sequence). CDR3 size: 15 residues. V trimming: 6 bases; J trimming: 2 bases; junction bases outside the gene matches: 7. CDR3 coding DNA: TGTGCCAGCAGTGGCAGGGGGCGAATCACAGATACGCAGTATTTT. Translation: CASSGRGRITDTQYF.

Ten or more counts support this clonotype. The genes are TRBV20-1 and TRBJ2-7; perhaps TRBD2 as D (6 bases). Germline CDR1 and CDR2: DFQATT and SNEGSKA (reference sequence). CDR3 length: 13 residues. Trimming removed 1 base at V and 3 bases at J, with 10 bases between. CDR3 amino acids: CSARVGSYYEQYF. DNA of the CDR3: TGCAGTGCTAGAGTCGGGAGTTACTACGAGCAGTACTTC.

The J gene is TRBJ2-1, the V gene TRBV2; 8 positions match TRBD1. The CDR3 covers 15 residues. CDR1 and CDR2 (germline): SNHLY, FYNNEI. Trimming took 4 bases from V and 4 from J; bases not matched to a gene: 6. The CDR3 loop is CASSGERQGYNEQFF. CDR3 DNA sequence: TGTGCCAGCAGTGGAGAGCGACAGGGGTACAATGAGCAGTTCTTC.

This clonotype was seen more than once but under ten times. The chain joins TRBV7-2 to TRBJ1-6, with D possibly matching TRBD1 (6 bases). The CDR3 has 13 residues. CDR1 is SGHTA and CDR2 is FQGNSA in the germline V gene. Trimming cost V 5 bases and J 8 bases, with 10 bases left between them. The CDR3 here is CASSPRQDSPLHF. The CDR3, as DNA: TGTGCCAGCAGCCCTAGACAGGATTCACCCCTCCACTTT.

This clonotype was recorded a few times. The V call is TRBV20-1, the J call TRBJ2-3; 10 nucleotides line up with TRBD2. V was pared by 1 base and J by 4 bases, with 8 bases of the junction left unmatched. Looked up from germline, CDR1 is DFQATT and CDR2 is SNEGSKA (reference sequence). CDR3 length: 16 residues. The DNA of the CDR3 is TGCAGTGCTAGAGCCAGCAGCGGGGGGGCCCCAGATACGCAGTATTTT. It specifies CSARASSGGAPDTQYF.

V and J are TRBV10-3 and TRBJ1-1; no reliable D call. Germline lookup yields CDR1 ENHRY and CDR2 SYGVKD. V lost 1 base to trimming and J lost 8 bases, with 5 bases between them. The CDR3 has 11 residues. The CDR3 bases are TGTGCCATCAGTGAGTATCAAGAAGCTTTCTTT. This translates into CAISEYQEAFF.

This clonotype has ten or more counts. The CDR3 bases are TGTGCCAGCAGTGTGACACGGGCGGAGGAGCAGTTCTTC. Its translation: CASSVTRAEEQFF. The rearrangement links TRBV27 to TRBJ2-1; D uncertain. The CDR3 runs to 13 residues. Trimming shortened V by 5 bases and J by 10 bases, and 15 bases separated the two germline ends. Germline V gene sequence: CDR1 MNHEY, CDR2 SMNVEV (reference sequence).

This chain joins TRBV28 and TRBJ1-5; tentatively, D is TRBD1 (5 bases). The germline V gene has CDR1 MDHEN and CDR2 SYDVKM. This CDR3 contains 14 residues. V was trimmed by 6 bases and J by 6 bases, leaving 15 bases between them. CDR3 nucleotide sequence: TGTGCCAGCAGGATCGGGGGGGAAGGTCAGCCCCAGCATTTT. Translated, it gives CASRIGGEGQPQHF.

This clonotype showed up just once. This sequence joins TRBV7-3 and TRBJ2-3; 12 bases agree with TRBD2. The V and J ends lost 5 bases and 3 bases, in that order; junction bases with no gene match: 6. From germline, CDR1 is SGHTA and CDR2 FQGTGA. The CDR3 consists of 16 residues. DNA of the CDR3: TGTGCCAGCAGCCGCGGACTAGCGGGATGGACAGATACGCAGTATTTT. This encodes CASSRGLAGWTDTQYF.

The genes are TRBV6-2 or TRBV6-3 and TRBJ2-2; 8 bases are shared with TRBD1. The CDR3 runs 15 residues. Germline V CDR1 and CDR2: MNHEY, SVGEGT. J lost 7 bases, V lost 8 bases, and 12 bases had no gene match. CDR3: CASGVIQGAIGELFF. DNA for the CDR3: TGTGCCAGCGGCGTGATTCAGGGGGCCATCGGGGAGCTGTTTTTT.

This chain links TRBV10-3 with TRBJ1-1; D uncertain. Germline CDR1 reads ENHRY; CDR2 reads SYGVKD. The CDR3 extends over 13 amino acids. DNA for the CDR3: TGTGTCACATGGCGGCAAATGAACACTGAAGCTTTCTTT. This codes for CVTWRQMNTEAFF.

The chain joins TRBV7-9 to TRBJ2-1; 8 nucleotides line up with TRBD2. The J segment lost 11 bases and the V segment lost 5 bases, leaving 11 bases of the junction unmatched. The CDR3 is 14 residues long. In germline, CDR1 is SEHNR, CDR2 FQNEAQ (reference sequence). Written as DNA, the CDR3 is TGTGCCAGCAGCCCTGGGACTAGTTTTAATCAGCAGTTCTTC. This sequence encodes CASSPGTSFNQQFF.

This clonotype showed up just once. V and J are TRBV27 and TRBJ2-7, with 7 bases lining up with TRBD1. CDR3 length equals 13 residues. The trim removed 3 bases at V and 2 bases at J, leaving 1 base unmatched. Germline CDR1 and CDR2: MNHEY and SMNVEV (reference sequence). CDR3 loop: CASSFQGAYEQYF. The CDR3, as DNA: TGTGCCAGCAGTTTTCAGGGGGCCTACGAGCAGTACTTC.

V gene TRBV6-6 combines with J gene TRBJ1-5; 9 nucleotides match TRBD1. The junction had 7 bases not matched to a gene; V was cut back by 0 bases and J by 7 bases. This CDR3 comprises 16 residues. Germline assignment: CDR1 MNHNY and CDR2 SVGAGI (reference sequence). CDR3 in amino acids: CASSYSGQGEGQPQHF. In DNA form, the CDR3 reads TGTGCCAGCAGTTACTCGGGACAGGGCGAAGGGCAGCCCCAGCATTTT.